This T cell receptor beta chain comes out of a study of cytomegalovirus exposure and HLA in healthy donors. Study overall: As an earlier analysis found, roughly 170 million T cells yielded fewer than 130 million unique TCR beta sequences. Unique TCRs from HLA-typed donors, roughly 89 million of them, were held in an early data release.

Looked up from germline, CDR1 is MNHNY and CDR2 is SVGAGI (reference sequence). V was shortened by 6 bases and J by 5 bases, with 10 bases between the two germline ends. The CDR3 runs 12 residues. Primers included in the PCR were 60 Vbeta and 13 Jbeta primers. The table came from immunoSEQ multiplex PCR; TCRdb's copy has only in-frame clones and leaves some out. The table includes 65,000 to 80,000 clones, roughly 70% detected once. The chain joins TRBV6-6 to TRBJ1-2; D perhaps matches TRBD1 (6 bases). This TCR came from a man aged 35 to 55 in good health and CMV-seropositive. Specimen: PBMCs. The CDR3: CASSPGEYGYTF. The CDR3 coding sequence is TGTGCCAGCAGCCCAGGGGAATATGGCTACACCTTC.